This T cell receptor (beta chain) was found in a study of blood T cell repertoires in COVID-19. Looking at the study overall: The samples span acute and convalescent COVID-19 from the United States, Italy and Spain. The analysed material was cDNA or gDNA that came from T cells, B-cell-depleted T cells, or PBMCs.

The V end was cut by 5 bases, the J end by 3 bases, with 17 bases between. The V gene's germline CDR1 is LGHNA and CDR2 YNFKEQ. The CDR3 contains 17 residues. Only in-frame clones appear in the TCRdb table, and some are missing; sequencing was by immunoSEQ multiplex PCR. The repertoire has roughly 120,000 clones, more than 60% of them found once; the top ten carry about 2.5%. This clone has only one observation. Sequenced: peripheral blood. The chain is built from TRBV4-2 and TRBJ1-6, with a weak D call TRBD1 (5 bases). This sequence originates from a man in his fifties with acute or convalescent COVID-19. The chain's CDR3 is CASSSSRGISYNSPLHF. Here the CDR3 DNA reads TGTGCCAGCAGCTCCAGCCGGGGGATAAGCTATAATTCACCCCTCCACTTT.